The TCR beta chain under discussion was sequenced for a study of cytomegalovirus exposure and HLA in healthy donors (TCRdb year 2017). About the study as a whole: An earlier analysis of roughly 500 of the donors reported about 260 Gb of sequence data and approximately 120 million unique TCR beta sequences obtained from some 200 million T cells. The study combined high-throughput TCR immunosequencing, statistical association of individual TCRs with disease status, and machine learning to predict cytomegalovirus infection status. In a later analysis, previously published TCR beta repertoires from 600 to 850 donors were re-analyzed and high-resolution HLA genotyping was added so that TCR occurrence patterns could be studied. Genome-wide SNP genotypes for about three fifths of the roughly 670 donors were used in a later genetic analysis, which treated that subset as a discovery cohort. Among a few hundred genotyped donors of the cohort, an average of around 240,000 unique TCR beta nucleotide sequences were sequenced per donor, roughly a sixth of them non-productive. Along with the roughly 670-subject first cohort, a separate validation cohort of roughly 110 different subjects was used. The study used immunosequencing to profile the T cell repertoires of under 700 subjects and linked those repertoires to cytomegalovirus serostatus. In an earlier analysis of 587 of the donors, high-throughput TCR beta sequencing was used to judge whether each TCR beta V gene segment behaved as functional or pseudogenic. Alongside the repertoire data, information on donor age, sex, ethnicity and CMV serostatus was compiled. Every repertoire in the discovery cohort had been generated on one and the same sequencing platform. Typing coverage differed by locus: A, B, C, DRB1 and DQB1 were typed in about 620-630 donors, DQA1 in 522, DPA1 in around 610, and DPB1 in 400 to 490. Class I and class II HLA loci were covered by the typing at four-digit resolution. The genetic ancestry cluster associated with self-reported Caucasian donors included 81% of the 398 genotyped donors. A handful of DR-DQ haplotypes were treated as single units for association and clustering because of strong linkage in the cohort. About 280 gigabases of sequencing data and roughly 81 million unique TCR sequences made up an early release that covered under 750 HLA-typed donors. The later analysis used no new phenotypic data to find candidate immune exposures, relying instead on TCR beta sequences and their occurrence across donors. The study aimed to test whether cataloging public T cell receptors could reveal signatures of past pathogen exposure. Overall results and qualifications from the work: Cytomegalovirus status was reported to be diagnosed by the classifier with high specificity and sensitivity in both the original and validation cohorts. A further reported finding was that TCR beta sequences accurately predicted the HLA-A and HLA-B alleles for most subjects in the first cohort. Some IMGT-functional V segments, including TRBV6-2 and TRBV6-3, could not be told apart with the 87-base-pair reads, so those segments were excluded. A later genetic analysis reported fewer N-insertions in productive TCRs among donors in an Asian-associated ancestry cluster than the roughly 700-donor mean. Specific HLA alleles were associated with 18,000 or so TCR beta sequences at a false discovery rate of 0.05 in a later analysis. For the cohort, immune exposure information was limited to CMV serostatus. Correlated functional status among segregating V segments might reflect linkage disequilibrium, but an unknown experimental factor could not be ruled out. HLA typing was unavailable for some donors at each locus, so association tests used only the typed subset. The presence/absence analyses assumed that sequencing depth was roughly uniform across donors, and that assumption may not be true. Assigning TCR associations to individual alleles was difficult when HLA alleles, especially DR and DQ, strongly co-occurred. The authors suggested that the approach could potentially be extended to other disease states and immunological phenotypes. In a later analysis, HLA-associated TCR beta chains were found to be more clonally expanded and to have lower generation probabilities than equally common non-associated chains. Across donors, most TCR sequences were observed very rarely, whereas some public TCRs were present in many individuals. An association between a missense DCLRE1C variant and V-gene and J-gene trimming of TCR beta chains was found in a later genetic analysis and replicated in an independent cohort. A later analysis found that TCR association rates varied across HLA loci, with DRB1 alleles showing the most associated TCRs and HLA-C alleles the fewest. The study listed 150 to 200 TCR beta chains as associated with cytomegalovirus. This cohort had only TCR beta chains sequenced, and the lack of alpha or paired-chain data limited which features could be detected. A later analysis found that most CMV-associated TCR beta chains appeared HLA-restricted, with HLA associations seemingly driven largely by CMV exposure. A few of the identified cytomegalovirus-associated TCR beta chains were confirmed in vitro to be specific for cytomegalovirus antigens. In an earlier analysis of more than 450 of the donors, most TCR beta V segments were observed in productive rearrangements about 87% or about 30% of the time, broadly matching IMGT annotations. In a later analysis, several top co-occurrence clusters were reported to appear linked to parvovirus B19, influenza, CMV and Epstein-Barr virus. Because counts were too low, roughly 18 rarely observed V segments, including chromosome 9 orphons, were left out of the earlier analysis of a few hundred of the donors. The sequencing pipeline was judged likely to have produced a cluster of highly shared sequence variants as a technical artifact.

Libraries were built with the immunoSEQ multiplex PCR assay. The multiplex PCR relied on a mix of 60 forward primers for TCR Vbeta segments and 13 reverse primers for TCR Jbeta segments. Amplification of the CDR3 region of rearranged TCR beta genes was performed with a multiplex PCR assay on genomic DNA. On the Illumina HiSeq System, the amplified TCR beta libraries were sequenced as 87-base-pair reads. For the original study's pipeline: In a later analysis, tens of millions of unique TCR beta chains were counted across the 666 repertoires, and some 10 million of these chains were shared by at least two donors. A nearest-neighbor algorithm error-corrected the raw reads and collapsed the reads into unique sequences, merging closely related sequences to remove PCR and sequencing errors. V, D and J gene segments were assigned by aligning CDR3 sequences to IMGT reference sequences. For a sequence to be retained, a match of at least six nucleotides to both a V gene segment and a J gene segment was required. Rearrangements were called productive when the CDR3 lacked stop codons and stayed in frame with V and J; all others were non-productive. Following IMGT convention, CDR3 was defined as the stretch from the second conserved V-encoded cysteine to the conserved J-encoded phenylalanine. Sequences without an unambiguous match to a single V gene segment were excluded from the earlier analysis of about 640 of the donors. An earlier analysis of fewer than 750 of the donors classified V segments as functional when productive rearrangements were above 56.7% and as segregating when the standard deviation between donors was above 5%. A statistical classification framework was developed to diagnose cytomegalovirus status using the catalog of TCR beta chain sequences. In a later analysis, V and J genes were assigned by comparing TCR nucleotide sequences against IMGT/GENE-DB human TR gene sequences. In a later analysis, CDR3 sequences and most-parsimonious VDJ recombination scenarios were assigned using the TCRdist pipeline. In a later analysis, each TCR beta chain was defined by its CDR3 amino acid sequence together with its V-gene family, and reads without a unique V-gene family were excluded. As a way to deal with suspected cross-contamination and a sequencing artifact, a later analysis dropped over 550 nucleotide sequences that were highly shared and had low generation probability. In a later analysis, a clonal expansion index for each public chain was calculated from normalized within-repertoire ranks of inferred template counts. In a later analysis, generation probabilities were computed using a VDJ recombination model fitted to out-of-frame rearrangements, and the results were checked against IGoR. Hypergeometric tests were used in a later analysis to score TCR-TCR, TCR-HLA and TCR-CMV co-occurrence, with a repertoire-size bias correction applied to the TCR pairs. In a later analysis, false discovery rates were estimated by permuting HLA or CMV assignments 20 times. In a later analysis, co-occurring TCRs were grouped using DBSCAN, with TCRdist sequence similarity added in when clustering inside HLA-allele-positive subsets. Repertoires with fewer than 30,000 or more than 120,000 public chains were left out of co-occurrence clustering, as were about 5 repertoires with anomalous nucleotide sharing. TCRdb stores this immuneACCESS table with in-frame sequences only. Part of the clones is absent; in the studies checked, under half of the shortfall reflects unresolved V genes, and no reason is known for the rest. V and J calls and clone size are as listed in that table; D and trimming were resolved from the DNA. The sample includes 120,000 to 150,000 clones, with about four fifths observed a single time. The biggest ten clones account for less than 1.5% of the sample.

A word on this clone: Its antigen remains unidentified. Per-base qualities were not stored, and no clone one base away is much larger.

The cohort was made up of roughly 670 healthy bone marrow donors. Cohort members were all nominally healthy when sampled, although unrecorded immune exposures were likely present. The donor was CMV seropositive and belonged to the group of a few hundred seropositive cohort members. Every donor gave a peripheral blood sample, and the peripheral blood mononuclear cells from that sample were used for TCR beta sequencing. Genomic DNA was extracted from the blood cell samples with the Qiagen DNeasy Blood Extraction Kit. The CDR3 runs 14 amino acids, cysteine and phenylalanine included. Left in the record is the CDR3 DNA by itself, 42 bases read in frame from the first base. Per the germline V gene (reference sequence), MNHEY is the CDR1 and SMNVEV is the CDR2. Relative to germline, V is 2 bases shorter and J is 2 bases shorter, with 9 bases between their ends.

What was sequenced was PBMCs. The chain links TRBV27 with TRBJ1-2; tentative D gene TRBD1, with 6 bases matching. This clonotype was obtained from a male donor in good health and CMV-seropositive. At the DNA level, the sequence is TGTGCCAGCAGTTTAGACAGGTTGAACTATGGCTACACCTTC. Translated, this gives CASSLDRLNYGYTF.